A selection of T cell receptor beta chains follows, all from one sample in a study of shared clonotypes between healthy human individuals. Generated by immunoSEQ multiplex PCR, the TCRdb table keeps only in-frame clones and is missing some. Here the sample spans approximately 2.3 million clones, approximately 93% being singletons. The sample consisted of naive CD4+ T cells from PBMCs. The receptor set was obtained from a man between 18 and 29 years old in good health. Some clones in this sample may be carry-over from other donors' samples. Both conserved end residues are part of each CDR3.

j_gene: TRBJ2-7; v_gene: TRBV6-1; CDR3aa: CASSVQSYEQYF
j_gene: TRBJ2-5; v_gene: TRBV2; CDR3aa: CASSLGPQETQYF
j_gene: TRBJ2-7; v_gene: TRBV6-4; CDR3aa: CASSPDGLRYF
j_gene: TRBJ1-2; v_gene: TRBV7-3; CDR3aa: CASSPAGGNYGYTF
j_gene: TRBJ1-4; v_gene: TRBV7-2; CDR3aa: CASSLAGEEKLFF
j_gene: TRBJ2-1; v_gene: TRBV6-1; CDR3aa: CASSKQPRNEQFF
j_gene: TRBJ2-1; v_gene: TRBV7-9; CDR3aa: CASSLSGDNEQFF
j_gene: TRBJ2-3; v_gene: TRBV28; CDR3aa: CASSPPRLADSTF
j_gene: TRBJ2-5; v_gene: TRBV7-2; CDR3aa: CASSLDPGRVQETQYF
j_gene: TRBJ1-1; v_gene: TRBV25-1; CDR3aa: CASSPGQGRITEAFF
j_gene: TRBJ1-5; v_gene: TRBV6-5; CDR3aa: CASRLGGQGQPQHF
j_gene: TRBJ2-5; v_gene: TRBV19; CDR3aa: CASKTRVQETQYF
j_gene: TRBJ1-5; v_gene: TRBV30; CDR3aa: CAWSGAGTAGQPQHF
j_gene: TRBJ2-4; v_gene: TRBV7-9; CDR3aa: CASSLGEGSFGMNIQYF
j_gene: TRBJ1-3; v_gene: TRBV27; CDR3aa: CASSLSIGTSGNTIYF
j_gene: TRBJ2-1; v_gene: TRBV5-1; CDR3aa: CASSLERRSYNEQFF
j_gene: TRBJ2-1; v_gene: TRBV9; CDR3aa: CASSVDSALWNEQFF
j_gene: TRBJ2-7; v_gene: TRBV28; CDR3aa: CASSLGGPQIYEQYF
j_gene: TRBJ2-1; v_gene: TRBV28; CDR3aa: CASSPGTWNEQFF
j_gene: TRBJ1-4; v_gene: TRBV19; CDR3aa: CASSTRYPGGPSEKLFF
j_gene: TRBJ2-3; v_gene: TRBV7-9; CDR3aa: CASSLSSLYSRSTDTQYF
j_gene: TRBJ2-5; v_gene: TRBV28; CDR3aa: CASSRPGQQQETQYF
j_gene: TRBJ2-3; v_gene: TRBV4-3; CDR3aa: CASSQVWEFRDTQYF
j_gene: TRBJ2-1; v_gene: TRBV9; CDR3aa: CASSAGGGYSYNEQFF
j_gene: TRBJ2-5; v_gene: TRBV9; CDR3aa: CASSEGRYQETQYF
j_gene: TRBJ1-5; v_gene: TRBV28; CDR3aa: CASSLARAGNQPQHF
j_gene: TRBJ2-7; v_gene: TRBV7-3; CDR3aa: CASSLRQGRGEQYF
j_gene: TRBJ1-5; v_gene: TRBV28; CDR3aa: CASSLGGSNQPQHF
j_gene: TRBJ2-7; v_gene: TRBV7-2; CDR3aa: CASSLATGTGTYEQYF